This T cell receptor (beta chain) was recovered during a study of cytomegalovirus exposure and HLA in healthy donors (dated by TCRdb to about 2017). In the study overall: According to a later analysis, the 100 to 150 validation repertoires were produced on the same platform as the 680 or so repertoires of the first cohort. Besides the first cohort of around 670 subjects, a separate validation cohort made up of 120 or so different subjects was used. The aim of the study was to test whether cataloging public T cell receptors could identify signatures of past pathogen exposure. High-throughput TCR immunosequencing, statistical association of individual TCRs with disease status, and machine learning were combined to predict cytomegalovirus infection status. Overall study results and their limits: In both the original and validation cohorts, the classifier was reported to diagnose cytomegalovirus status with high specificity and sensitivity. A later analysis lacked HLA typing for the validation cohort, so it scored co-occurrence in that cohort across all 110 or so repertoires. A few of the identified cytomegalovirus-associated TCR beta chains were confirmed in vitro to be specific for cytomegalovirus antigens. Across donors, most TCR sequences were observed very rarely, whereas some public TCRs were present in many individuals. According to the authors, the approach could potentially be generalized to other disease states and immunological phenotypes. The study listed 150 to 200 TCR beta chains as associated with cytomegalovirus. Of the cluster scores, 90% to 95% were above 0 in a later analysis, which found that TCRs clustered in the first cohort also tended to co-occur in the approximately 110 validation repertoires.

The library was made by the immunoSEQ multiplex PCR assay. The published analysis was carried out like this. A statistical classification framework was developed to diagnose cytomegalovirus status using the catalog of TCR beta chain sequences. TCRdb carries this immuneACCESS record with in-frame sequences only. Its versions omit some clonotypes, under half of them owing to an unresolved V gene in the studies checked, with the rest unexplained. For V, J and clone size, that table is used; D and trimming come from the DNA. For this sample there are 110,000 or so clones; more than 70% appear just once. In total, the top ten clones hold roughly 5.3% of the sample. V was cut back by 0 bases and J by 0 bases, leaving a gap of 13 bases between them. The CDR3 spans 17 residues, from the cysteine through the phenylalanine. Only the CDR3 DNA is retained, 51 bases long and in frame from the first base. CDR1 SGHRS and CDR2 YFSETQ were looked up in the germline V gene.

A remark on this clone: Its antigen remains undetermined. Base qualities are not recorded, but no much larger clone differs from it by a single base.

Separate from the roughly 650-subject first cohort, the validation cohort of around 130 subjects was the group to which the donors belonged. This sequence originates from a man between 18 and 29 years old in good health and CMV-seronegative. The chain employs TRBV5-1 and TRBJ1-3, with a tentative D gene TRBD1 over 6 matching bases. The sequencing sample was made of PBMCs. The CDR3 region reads CASSLAPQGFSGNTIYF. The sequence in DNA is TGCGCCAGCAGCTTGGCCCCACAGGGCTTCTCTGGAAACACCATATATTTT.